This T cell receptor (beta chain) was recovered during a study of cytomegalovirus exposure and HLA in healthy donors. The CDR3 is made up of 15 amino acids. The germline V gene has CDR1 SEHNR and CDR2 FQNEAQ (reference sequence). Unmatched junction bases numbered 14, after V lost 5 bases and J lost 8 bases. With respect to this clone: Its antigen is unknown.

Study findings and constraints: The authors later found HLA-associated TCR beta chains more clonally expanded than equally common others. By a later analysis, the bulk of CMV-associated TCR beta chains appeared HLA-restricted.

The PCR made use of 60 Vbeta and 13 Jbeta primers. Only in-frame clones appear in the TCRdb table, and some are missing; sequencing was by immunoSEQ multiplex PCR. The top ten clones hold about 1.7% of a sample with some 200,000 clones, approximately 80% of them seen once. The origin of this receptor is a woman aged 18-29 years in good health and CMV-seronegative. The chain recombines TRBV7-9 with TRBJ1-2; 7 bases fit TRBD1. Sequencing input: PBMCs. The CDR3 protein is CASSAEGAFSRGYTF. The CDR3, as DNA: TGTGCCAGCAGCGCAGAGGGGGCCTTTAGTCGGGGCTACACCTTC.